This TCR beta chain was obtained from a study of blood T cells in healthy people across ages. Overall study results and limits: Naive CD4+ cell counts and diversity both ran higher in long-lived than in aged donors.

The draw of peripheral blood yielded 8.5 to 10 milliliters from each donor. Sample-barcoded 5' priming and a J-beta primer mix drove a second PCR of roughly 6 to 12 cycles. TCRdb reprocessed the 5' RACE reads with MiXCR, giving one entry per CDR3 protein. This sample has about 1.6 million distinct CDR3 sequences, with about 35% found just once. Comments on this clonotype: Its antigen is still unknown.

This CDR3 is built from 15 residues. The V and J ends lost 7 bases and 3 bases respectively, with 13 bases between them. Sequencing was carried out using blood. This sequence was found in a woman in her twenties or thirties in good health. The rearrangement links TRBV12-3 or TRBV12-4 to TRBJ1-6; possibly TRBD1 for D (5 bases). CDR3 region: CASKNGGVYNSPLHF. The CDR3 DNA follows: TGTGCCAGCAAGAATGGGGGTGTCTATAATTCACCCCTCCACTTT.